This T cell receptor beta chain was identified during a study of T-cell reconstitution after alpha-beta-depleted transplantation in children. Notes on the study in general: T-cell numbers and diversity, one year after transplant, stemmed largely from T cells that were newly produced. Alpha-beta T cells about two months after transplant reportedly derived from several hundred expanded graft clones.

Germline CDR1 is MNHEY and CDR2 is SVGEGT. The CDR3 runs to 15 residues. Trimming took off 4 bases at V and 2 bases at J, with 12 bases between the two ends. A library of TCRbeta sequences, prepared with unique molecular identifiers, was generated. TCRdb used MiXCR to reprocess the PCR reads, holding one entry per CDR3 protein. The sample consists of fewer than 750,000 distinct CDR3 sequences, more than 20% of them appearing once. This clonotype was counted only a few times. Its antigen is undetermined. The chain recombines TRBV6-2 or TRBV6-3 with TRBJ1-3; no definite D call. This clonotype was sampled from a boy under two years old who had a stem cell transplant for acute myeloid leukemia, so the T cells may come from the graft donor. The sequencing here drew on PBMCs, mostly from graft donor cells, taken 360 days after TCRalphabeta/CD19-depleted stem cell transplant. The CDR3 here is CASSSTKVTGNTIYF. In DNA form, the CDR3 reads TGTGCCAGCAGTTCCACCAAAGTGACTGGAAACACCATATATTTT.